What follows is one TCR beta chain and its context. Its specificity is not known. 13 Jbeta primers and 60 Vbeta primers were used for the PCR. This table comes from immunoSEQ multiplex PCR, and its TCRdb copy is limited to in-frame clones, with some not included. The data show under 250,000 clones, 65% to 85% seen once. This sample is part of a study of cytomegalovirus exposure and HLA in healthy donors. As for the study in general: HLA-typed donors were the source of some 85 million unique TCRs, which an early data release held. Overall study results and limits: When analyzed later, the rates of TCR association showed variation by HLA locus, with DRB1 the most and HLA-C the fewest. Highly shared sequence variants in one cluster were likely a sequencing artifact.

V lost 4 bases to trimming and J lost 3 bases; unmatched junction nucleotides: 10. The CDR3 sequence is 16 residues long. Germline V CDR1 and CDR2: SGHDT, YYEEEE. The source is a woman in her twenties or thirties in good health and CMV-seronegative. The chain is built from TRBV5-6 and TRBJ2-7, with 10 bases fitting TRBD2. Sequencing input: PBMCs. The CDR3 DNA reads TGTGCCAGCAGCACAACCCCCGGGACTAGCGTCTACGAGCAGTACTTC. Protein product: CASSTTPGTSVYEQYF.